This TCR beta chain was captured by sequencing in a study of cytomegalovirus exposure and HLA in healthy donors. The protocol was immunoSEQ multiplex PCR, while the TCRdb copy is restricted to in-frame clones and leaves out a portion. The data hold 60,000 to 85,000 clones, with 94% observed a single time. General study findings and limits: In vitro data verified three CMV-associated chains as specific for CMV antigens.

Notes on this clone: What it binds is not known.

V was cut by 2 bases and J by 6 bases, with 8 bases left in between. Germline V gene sequence: CDR1 MDHEN, CDR2 SYDVKM. The CDR3 is made up of 13 amino acids. This TCR came from a man between 18 and 35 years old in good health and CMV-seropositive. The sample consisted of PBMCs. The chain employs TRBV28 and TRBJ1-5; D is unresolved. The CDR3, as DNA: TGTGCCAGCAGTTTAGGCGGGAGTCAGCCCCAGCATTTT. Protein sequence: CASSLGGSQPQHF.